What follows is one T cell receptor (beta chain) and its context. The junction had 7 bases not matched to a gene; V was cut back by 3 bases and J by 5 bases. This CDR3 has 15 residues. The V gene's germline CDR1 is DFQATT and CDR2 SNEGSKA (reference sequence). This sample was taken from a study of blood T cell repertoires in COVID-19. Study information: Samples came from the United States, Italy and Spain, spanning acute and convalescent COVID-19. Sources were T cells, B-cell-depleted T cells, or PBMCs; the material itself was cDNA or gDNA.

Per the study methods: Quantification of nucleated cells was approximated via reference gene primer amplification. Measured with immunoSEQ multiplex PCR; TCRdb has only the in-frame clones, and not every one. V, J and clone size reflect that table, while D and trimming were determined from the DNA. This table holds just over 250,000 clones, more than 75% found once. The material sequenced was peripheral blood. The V gene is TRBV20-1, the J gene TRBJ2-3; 11 bases are shared with TRBD2. The receptor was isolated from a woman in her forties or fifties with acute or convalescent COVID-19. DNA of the CDR3: TGCAGTGCTAGTCCCGGTAGCGGGGGGGGAGATACGCAGTATTTT. This translates into CSASPGSGGGDTQYF.